What follows are 8 T cell receptor beta chains derived from one specimen sequenced in a study of post-analysis software for immune sequencing data. The study, taken as a whole, reports: The study found TRBV5-6, TRBV5-1 and TRBV20-1 among roughly 5 TRBV segments more frequent in patients than controls.

Tagging with unique molecular identifiers was a feature of the TCR beta cDNA libraries. TCRdb itself ran the PCR reads through MiXCR, one entry per CDR3 protein. The repertoire holds 380,000 or so distinct CDR3 sequences, with 30% to 45% as singletons. For these receptors, no antigen is known. Source material: blood. The receptors were gathered from a girl under 18 with multiple sclerosis.

This chain links TRBV13 with TRBJ1-6, with 10 nucleotides matching TRBD1. The length of the CDR3 is 16 residues. Germline CDR1 PRHDT, CDR2 FYEKMQ (reference sequence). V was pared by 5 bases and J by 6 bases, with 7 bases of the junction left unmatched. The CDR3 nucleotides are TGTGCCAGCAGCCCGGAGACAGGGGGCAGTAATTCACCCCTCCACTTT. Protein product: CASSPETGGSNSPLHF.

There are a few counts of this clonotype. This sequence joins TRBV13 and TRBJ2-7; 8 bases align to TRBD2. This CDR3 is built from 14 residues. V was clipped by 5 bases and J by 0 bases; unmatched bases: 3. In germline, CDR1 is PRHDT, CDR2 FYEKMQ (reference sequence). CDR3 nucleotide sequence: TGTGCCAGCAGCGGCGCGGGGGGCTCCTACGAGCAGTACTTC. Its protein is CASSGAGGSYEQYF.

This clonotype was detected a few times. This chain joins TRBV4-1 and TRBJ2-4, with D possibly matching TRBD2 (5 bases). Matching the DNA end better, TRBJ2-7 makes the J call doubtful. Germline V CDR1 and CDR2: MGHRA, YSYEKL. The CDR3 runs 13 residues. CDR3 bases: TGCGCCAGCAGCCATCCGGGAAGCTACGAGCAGTACTTC. Protein sequence: CASSHPGSYEQYF.

V and J are TRBV6-2 or TRBV6-3 and TRBJ2-4; perhaps TRBD1 as D (7 bases). CDR1 and CDR2 (germline): MNHEY, SVGEGT. The ends were cut back, 8 bases at V and 2 bases at J, with 25 bases in the middle. The CDR3 totals 18 residues. This CDR3 is CASGGWFETGTTKNIQYF. CDR3 sequence (DNA): TGTGCCAGCGGAGGGTGGTTTGAGACAGGGACAACCAAAAACATTCAGTACTTC.

The chain carries TRBV30 and TRBJ1-2; D gene unclear. Germline CDR1 reads GTSNPN; CDR2 reads SVGIG (reference sequence). The CDR3 contains 11 residues. V was pared by 2 bases and J by 2 bases, with 3 bases between. The CDR3 protein is CAWSRNYGYTF. The DNA of the CDR3 is TGTGCCTGGAGTAGAAACTATGGCTACACCTTC.

The chain recombines TRBV6-6 with TRBJ2-2; 7 bases agree with TRBD2. J was trimmed by 1 base and V by 2 bases; bases with no gene match: 1. This CDR3 spans 15 amino acids. The germline V gene has CDR1 MNHNY and CDR2 SVGAGI (reference sequence). The CDR3 here is CASSYGGGNTGELFF. For the CDR3, the DNA is TGTGCCAGCAGTTACGGGGGGGGGAACACCGGGGAGCTGTTTTTT.

This clonotype was picked up a small number of times. The V call is TRBV7-2, the J call TRBJ1-4; D not certain. CDR3 length equals 14 residues. In germline, CDR1 is SGHTA, CDR2 FQGNSA. V was clipped by 0 bases and J by 7 bases, with 9 bases between them. The CDR3 loop reads CASSLARIGEKLFF. DNA for the CDR3: TGTGCCAGCAGCTTAGCTCGTATAGGTGAAAAACTGTTTTTT.

V and J are TRBV18 and TRBJ2-7, with 9 bases lining up with TRBD1. The V gene's germline CDR1 is KGHSH and CDR2 LQKENI. This CDR3 has 17 residues. V lost 3 bases to trimming and J lost 1 base; unmatched junction nucleotides: 10. The CDR3 bases are TGTGCCAGCTCACCCCCTACCGGGACAGGGTTTTCCTACGAGCAGTACTTC. This encodes CASSPPTGTGFSYEQYF.